This T cell receptor (beta chain) derives from a study of blood T cell repertoires in COVID-19. Original analysis: For nucleated cells, counts were estimated from reference gene primer amplification. Assay: immunoSEQ multiplex PCR; the TCRdb copy retains only in-frame clones and omits some. The D gene and trimming were derived from the DNA, and the V and J assignments and clone size from that table. In the table there are around 230,000 clones, 80% to 90% of which are singletons. This clonotype originated in a man aged 40-49 years who had recovered from COVID-19. The sequenced material came from peripheral blood.

CDR3 sequence (DNA): TGCGCCAGCAGCCAAGTGGACAGGCCGGATGAAAAACTGTTTTTT. Translated: CASSQVDRPDEKLFF. This sequence joins TRBV4-3 and TRBJ1-4; TRBD1 aligns across 7 bases. V lost 1 base and J lost 6; bases outside the gene matches: 5. Germline values: CDR1 LGHNA, CDR2 YSLEER. The CDR3 has 15 amino acids.